These 11 T cell receptor beta chains were all obtained from the same sample, sequenced in a study of OX40 agonist ivuxolimab in advanced cancers. Sequencing used immunoSEQ multiplex PCR; TCRdb keeps in-frame clones, though not all of them. The data hold tens of thousands of clones, with roughly 89% observed a single time. The material was CD4+ or CD8+ T cells sorted from blood, obtained in a trial of the OX40 agonist ivuxolimab. Receptors were obtained from an adult with an advanced solid tumor such as melanoma, head and neck, liver or kidney cancer.

The genes are TRBV2 and TRBJ2-7; D unclear. The germline V and J ends were trimmed by 3 bases and 4 bases, with 7 bases remaining between them. This CDR3 contains 12 residues. CDR1 and CDR2 from the germline V gene are SNHLY and FYNNEI. CDR3: CASSDSVYEQYF. Written as DNA, the CDR3 is TGTGCCAGCAGTGATAGTGTTTACGAGCAGTACTTC. Complete variable domain (other parts from reference TRBV2 and TRBJ2-7): EPEVTQTPSHQVTQMGQEVILRCVPISNHLYFYWYRQILGQKVEFLVSFYNNEISEKSEIFDDQFSVERPDGSNFTLKIRSTKLEDSAMYFCASSDSVYEQYFGPGTRLTVT.

The chain has TRBV7-9 and TRBJ2-1, with 11 bases identical to TRBD2. The CDR3 length is 15 residues. Germline V gene data show CDR1 as SEHNR and CDR2 as FQNEAQ (reference sequence). The J segment lost 7 bases and the V segment lost 3 bases, leaving 5 bases of the junction unmatched. CDR3 residues: CASSLGLAVMNEQFF. CDR3 bases: TGTGCCAGCAGCTTGGGACTAGCGGTCATGAATGAGCAGTTCTTC.

The chain has TRBV12-5 and TRBJ2-3, with TRBD2 matching 9 bases. V lost 2 bases to trimming and J lost 2 bases; unmatched junction nucleotides: 5. Germline loops: CDR1 LGHNT, CDR2 FRNRAP. This CDR3 region has 16 residues. The CDR3, as DNA: TGTGCTAGTGGTTTGCTAGCGGGGACGTACACAGATACGCAGTATTTT. It codes for CASGLLAGTYTDTQYF.

The table lists this clone with a few counts. The V gene is TRBV10-1, the J gene TRBJ2-7, with 7 bases that match TRBD1. This CDR3 has 14 residues. V shed 2 bases and J 3 bases; nucleotides not matched to a gene: 4. The germline gives CDR1 WNHNN, CDR2 SYGVQD (reference sequence). CDR3 loop: CASSETGEGYEQYF. The CDR3 bases are TGCGCCAGCAGTGAGACAGGGGAAGGCTACGAGCAGTACTTC.

The count of this clone is one. The chain has TRBV9 and TRBJ2-7; D possibly uses TRBD1 or TRBD2 (5 bases each). The ends were cut back, 0 bases at V and 2 bases at J, with 9 bases in the middle. The CDR3 extends over 14 amino acids. Germline CDR1 is SGDLS and CDR2 is YYNGEE. The CDR3 loop is CASSVGGATYEQYF. Here the CDR3 DNA reads TGTGCCAGCAGCGTAGGAGGGGCGACCTACGAGCAGTACTTC.

The chain uses TRBV7-9 and TRBJ1-5; TRBD1 aligns across 7 bases. CDR1 and CDR2 from the germline V gene are SEHNR and FQNEAQ (reference sequence). CDR3 length: 13 residues. V was clipped by 7 bases and J by 4 bases; unmatched bases: 4. The CDR3 DNA is TGTGCCAGCAACCCGACAGGGAATCAGCCCCAGCATTTT. This gives the protein CASNPTGNQPQHF.

The genes are TRBV2 and TRBJ2-7; D might be TRBD1 or TRBD2, each matching 5 bases. Germline V gives CDR1 SNHLY, CDR2 FYNNEI. Trimming took 6 bases from V and 0 from J, leaving 12 bases between them. CDR3 size: 14 residues. The CDR3 sequence is CASRTGAISYEQYF. CDR3 bases: TGTGCCAGCAGGACCGGGGCGATCTCCTACGAGCAGTACTTC. Full variable domain (missing parts from reference TRBV2 and TRBJ2-7): EPEVTQTPSHQVTQMGQEVILRCVPISNHLYFYWYRQILGQKVEFLVSFYNNEISEKSEIFDDQFSVERPDGSNFTLKIRSTKLEDSAMYFCASRTGAISYEQYFGPGTRLTVT.

This clone was picked up a small number of times. The V and J genes are TRBV27 and TRBJ2-7, with TRBD2 as a possible D gene (6 bases). The CDR3 is 15 residues long. The germline V and J ends were trimmed by 0 bases and 4 bases, with 13 bases remaining between them. Germline V CDR1 and CDR2: MNHEY, SMNVEV (reference sequence). The CDR3 sequence: CASSLSRDLWYEQYF. The CDR3 bases are TGTGCCAGCAGTTTATCGCGGGATCTTTGGTACGAGCAGTACTTC.

The J gene is TRBJ1-5, the V gene TRBV19; possible D gene TRBD1, 5 bases. Germline-derived CDR1 and CDR2 are LNHDA and SQIVND (reference sequence). This CDR3 has 15 amino acids. V was trimmed by 7 bases and J by 6 bases, leaving 19 bases between them. DNA for the CDR3: TGTGCCAGTACCCCTTGGACGAGGGGCGGTCAGCCCCAGCATTTT. Translation gives CASTPWTRGGQPQHF.

This rearrangement joins TRBV6-1 to TRBJ2-1; D is unresolved. The V gene lost 9 bases and the J gene lost 5 bases, with 11 bases spanning the gap. Germline values: CDR1 MNHNS, CDR2 SASEGT. There are 12 residues in the CDR3. The CDR3 loop is CASPRSHNEQFF. Here the CDR3 DNA reads TGTGCCAGTCCGCGGAGCCACAATGAGCAGTTCTTC.

This clone was counted once. The chain has TRBV9 and TRBJ2-3, with D tentatively TRBD1 or TRBD2 (5 bases each). The V end was cut by 0 bases, the J end by 1 base, with 9 bases between. The CDR3 runs to 15 residues. Germline CDR1 is SGDLS and CDR2 is YYNGEE. This CDR3 is CASSVEGRGTDTQYF. CDR3 nucleotides: TGTGCCAGCAGCGTAGAGGGGCGGGGCACAGATACGCAGTATTTT.